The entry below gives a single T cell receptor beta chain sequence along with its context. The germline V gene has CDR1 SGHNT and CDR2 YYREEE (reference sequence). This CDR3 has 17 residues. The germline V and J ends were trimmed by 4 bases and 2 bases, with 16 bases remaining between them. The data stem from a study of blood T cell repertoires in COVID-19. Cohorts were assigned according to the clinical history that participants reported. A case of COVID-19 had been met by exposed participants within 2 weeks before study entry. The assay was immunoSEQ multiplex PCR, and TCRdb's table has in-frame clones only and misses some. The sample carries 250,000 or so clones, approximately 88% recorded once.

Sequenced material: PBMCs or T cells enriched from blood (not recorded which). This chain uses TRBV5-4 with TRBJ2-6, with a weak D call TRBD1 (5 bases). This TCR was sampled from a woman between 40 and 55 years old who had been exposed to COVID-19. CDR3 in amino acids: CASSPTVPGAGANVLTF. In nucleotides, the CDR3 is TGTGCCAGCAGCCCGACAGTGCCCGGCGCTGGGGCCAACGTCCTGACTTTC.